These T cell receptor beta chains were read from a single sample in a study of T-cell memory formation after mild COVID-19. TCRdb redid the calling of the 5' RACE reads with MiXCR, one entry per CDR3 protein. The sample includes fewer than 90,000 distinct CDR3 sequences, approximately 15% seen only once; the top ten take about 33%. Source material: PBMCs or a T cell subset sorted from them (not recorded which). The source is an adult woman who had mild COVID-19 (a few samples of this study predate the infection). Cell type and time point are not known. CDR3s include the opening cysteine and the closing phenylalanine or tryptophan. The order of the fields is D gene, V gene, J gene, clone size, CDR3 protein, CDR3 DNA. D genes are given only for firm matches. Size is stated for part of the rows, as once, few or many counts, or as a class when the clone is expanded.

d_call: -
v_call: TRBV30
j_call: TRBJ1-1
clone_size: many
cdr3_aa: CAWSVIDGTEAFF
cdr3_nt: TGTGCCTGGAGTGTAATTGACGGTACTGAAGCTTTCTTT

d_call: -
v_call: TRBV24-1
j_call: TRBJ1-2
clone_size: medium-sized
cdr3_aa: CATSTTGTAAYGYTF
cdr3_nt: TGTGCCACCAGTACTACCGGCACCGCGGCCTATGGCTACACCTTC

d_call: -
v_call: TRBV6-1
j_call: TRBJ2-2
clone_size: few
cdr3_aa: CASLDGELFF
cdr3_nt: TGTGCCAGCTTGGACGGGGAGCTGTTTTTT

d_call: -
v_call: TRBV20-1
j_call: TRBJ2-1
clone_size: many
cdr3_aa: CSARAVMDIKGNEQFF
cdr3_nt: TGCAGTGCTAGAGCGGTCATGGACATCAAGGGCAATGAGCAGTTCTTC

d_call: -
v_call: TRBV7-9
j_call: TRBJ2-5
clone_size: -
cdr3_aa: CASSSGEGGLETQYF
cdr3_nt: TGTGCCAGCAGCTCAGGGGAGGGTGGATTGGAGACCCAGTACTTC

d_call: TRBD2
v_call: TRBV7-9
j_call: TRBJ2-3
clone_size: -
cdr3_aa: CASSLAETSGRRLTDTQYF
cdr3_nt: TGTGCCAGCAGCTTAGCGGAAACTAGCGGGAGAAGATTAACAGATACGCAGTATTTT

d_call: -
v_call: TRBV4-3
j_call: TRBJ2-3
clone_size: few
cdr3_aa: CASSQGGLTFGTDTQYF
cdr3_nt: TGCGCCAGCAGCCAAGGTGGACTAACCTTCGGCACAGATACGCAGTATTTT

d_call: TRBD2
v_call: TRBV12-3/TRBV12-4
j_call: TRBJ2-2
clone_size: few
cdr3_aa: CASTPGLAGDKGTGELFF
cdr3_nt: TGTGCCAGCACTCCCGGACTAGCGGGAGATAAGGGCACCGGGGAGCTGTTTTTT

d_call: TRBD1
v_call: TRBV5-6
j_call: TRBJ2-2
clone_size: -
cdr3_aa: CASSFGTGYTGELFF
cdr3_nt: TGTGCCAGCAGCTTCGGGACAGGGTACACCGGGGAGCTGTTTTTT

d_call: TRBD2
v_call: TRBV6-2/TRBV6-3
j_call: TRBJ2-2
clone_size: few
cdr3_aa: CASSFGLVGTGELFF
cdr3_nt: TGTGCCAGCAGTTTCGGACTAGTCGGAACCGGGGAGCTGTTTTTT

d_call: TRBD2
v_call: TRBV24-1
j_call: TRBJ2-1
clone_size: few
cdr3_aa: CATSGGLAGGAYNEQFF
cdr3_nt: TGTGCCACCAGTGGGGGACTAGCGGGAGGCGCCTACAATGAGCAGTTCTTC

d_call: -
v_call: TRBV7-9
j_call: TRBJ1-5
clone_size: few
cdr3_aa: CASSVSNQPQHF
cdr3_nt: TGTGCCAGCAGTGTTAGCAATCAGCCCCAGCATTTT

d_call: -
v_call: TRBV4-1
j_call: TRBJ1-2
clone_size: -
cdr3_aa: CASSQESSPLNYGYTF
cdr3_nt: TGCGCCAGCAGCCAAGAAAGTTCGCCTCTTAACTATGGCTACACCTTC

d_call: -
v_call: TRBV24-1
j_call: TRBJ1-1
clone_size: -
cdr3_aa: CATSDSDTEAFF
cdr3_nt: TGTGCCACCAGTGACTCCGACACTGAAGCTTTCTTT

d_call: -
v_call: TRBV6-5
j_call: TRBJ1-2
clone_size: few
cdr3_aa: CASSKRDGYGYTF
cdr3_nt: TGTGCCAGCAGTAAACGGGACGGCTATGGCTACACCTTC

d_call: -
v_call: TRBV4-1
j_call: TRBJ1-2
clone_size: few
cdr3_aa: CASSQDRGGDGYTF
cdr3_nt: TGCGCCAGCAGCCAAGACCGGGGCGGTGATGGCTACACCTTC

d_call: TRBD2
v_call: TRBV7-9
j_call: TRBJ2-7
clone_size: many
cdr3_aa: CASSLSGKSYEQYF
cdr3_nt: TGTGCCAGCAGCTTAAGCGGGAAATCCTACGAGCAGTACTTC

d_call: -
v_call: TRBV6-5
j_call: TRBJ1-2
clone_size: -
cdr3_aa: CASSYTPQGPDGYTF
cdr3_nt: TGTGCCAGCAGTTACACACCACAGGGTCCGGATGGCTACACCTTC

d_call: -
v_call: TRBV4-3
j_call: TRBJ2-7
clone_size: -
cdr3_aa: CASSPSPRYQQYF
cdr3_nt: TGCGCCAGCAGCCCTTCTCCACGGTATCAGCAGTACTTC

d_call: -
v_call: TRBV21-1
j_call: TRBJ2-7
clone_size: -
cdr3_aa: CASSNRTSGGSHYEQYF
cdr3_nt: TGTGCCAGCAGCAATCGGACTAGCGGGGGCTCTCACTACGAGCAGTACTTC

d_call: TRBD1
v_call: TRBV5-1
j_call: TRBJ2-7
clone_size: few
cdr3_aa: CASSLVRDRGLSYEQYF
cdr3_nt: TGCGCCAGCAGCTTAGTCCGGGACAGGGGACTCTCCTACGAGCAGTACTTC

d_call: -
v_call: TRBV5-6
j_call: TRBJ2-7
clone_size: -
cdr3_aa: CASSLGTGHEQYF
cdr3_nt: TGTGCCAGCAGCTTGGGGACTGGGCACGAGCAGTACTTC

d_call: -
v_call: TRBV7-9
j_call: TRBJ2-7
clone_size: -
cdr3_aa: CASSTTRSYEQYF
cdr3_nt: TGTGCCAGCAGCACCACAAGATCCTACGAGCAGTACTTC

d_call: TRBD1
v_call: TRBV12-3/TRBV12-4
j_call: TRBJ2-1
clone_size: -
cdr3_aa: CANNLPDADRSEQFF
cdr3_nt: TGTGCCAACAACCTACCTGATGCGGACAGGAGTGAGCAGTTCTTC

d_call: -
v_call: TRBV29-1
j_call: TRBJ2-7
clone_size: few
cdr3_aa: CSVEFWGTTSEQYF
cdr3_nt: TGCAGCGTTGAATTTTGGGGCACGACGTCCGAGCAGTACTTC

d_call: -
v_call: TRBV6-2/TRBV6-3
j_call: TRBJ2-7
clone_size: -
cdr3_aa: CASSPGFIEQYF
cdr3_nt: TGTGCCAGCAGTCCAGGGTTCATCGAGCAGTACTTC

d_call: -
v_call: TRBV2
j_call: TRBJ2-1
clone_size: -
cdr3_aa: CASMESGRYYNEQFF
cdr3_nt: TGTGCCAGCATGGAGTCTGGTAGATATTACAATGAGCAGTTCTTC

d_call: TRBD2
v_call: TRBV6-1
j_call: TRBJ2-1
clone_size: -
cdr3_aa: CASSAPLLAGAINEQFF
cdr3_nt: TGTGCCAGCAGTGCCCCACTACTAGCGGGAGCCATCAATGAGCAGTTCTTC

d_call: -
v_call: TRBV29-1
j_call: TRBJ1-2
clone_size: -
cdr3_aa: CSVQQGANYGYTF
cdr3_nt: TGCAGCGTTCAACAGGGAGCTAACTATGGCTACACCTTC

d_call: -
v_call: TRBV25-1
j_call: TRBJ2-1
clone_size: few
cdr3_aa: CASSVVMGEQFF
cdr3_nt: TGTGCCAGCAGTGTGGTCATGGGAGAGCAGTTCTTC

d_call: -
v_call: TRBV7-2
j_call: TRBJ1-6
clone_size: -
cdr3_aa: CASSPTLVVDSPLHF
cdr3_nt: TGTGCCAGCAGCCCGACTCTGGTAGTGGATTCACCCCTCCACTTT

d_call: TRBD2
v_call: TRBV9
j_call: TRBJ2-5
clone_size: -
cdr3_aa: CASSVPSRGTGKETQYF
cdr3_nt: TGTGCCAGCAGCGTGCCATCGCGGGGGACTGGAAAAGAGACCCAGTACTTC

d_call: -
v_call: TRBV11-2
j_call: TRBJ1-6
clone_size: -
cdr3_aa: CASSLAGGYGTPLHF
cdr3_nt: TGTGCCAGCAGCTTAGCTGGCGGCTACGGGACGCCCCTCCACTTT

d_call: TRBD2
v_call: TRBV7-9
j_call: TRBJ2-1
clone_size: few
cdr3_aa: CASSLVAGHNEQFF
cdr3_nt: TGTGCCAGCAGCTTAGTAGCGGGCCACAATGAGCAGTTCTTC

d_call: -
v_call: TRBV7-7
j_call: TRBJ2-3
clone_size: -
cdr3_aa: CASSLDPPYTGRLTDTQYF
cdr3_nt: TGTGCCAGCAGCTTAGACCCCCCCTATACTGGGCGGTTGACAGATACGCAGTATTTT

d_call: -
v_call: TRBV7-9
j_call: TRBJ2-3
clone_size: few
cdr3_aa: CASSPRNPTDTQYF
cdr3_nt: TGTGCCAGCAGCCCCCGTAATCCCACAGATACGCAGTATTTT

d_call: -
v_call: TRBV12-3/TRBV12-4
j_call: TRBJ2-3
clone_size: few
cdr3_aa: CASTLGAGDSTDTQYF
cdr3_nt: TGTGCCAGCACCCTGGGGGCGGGGGACAGCACAGATACGCAGTATTTT

d_call: -
v_call: TRBV4-1
j_call: TRBJ1-1
clone_size: -
cdr3_aa: CASSHGTVNTEAFF
cdr3_nt: TGCGCCAGCAGCCACGGGACGGTGAACACTGAAGCTTTCTTT

d_call: -
v_call: TRBV27
j_call: TRBJ1-1
clone_size: few
cdr3_aa: CASSYSTAAEAFF
cdr3_nt: TGTGCCAGCAGTTATTCGACAGCAGCCGAAGCTTTCTTT

d_call: TRBD1
v_call: TRBV12-3/TRBV12-4
j_call: TRBJ2-3
clone_size: -
cdr3_aa: CASTPTGNSDTQYF
cdr3_nt: TGTGCCAGCACTCCGACAGGGAATTCAGATACGCAGTATTTT

d_call: -
v_call: TRBV6-5
j_call: TRBJ2-1
clone_size: -
cdr3_aa: CASSPKQGYNEQFF
cdr3_nt: TGTGCCAGCAGCCCTAAGCAAGGCTACAATGAGCAGTTCTTC

d_call: TRBD1
v_call: TRBV5-1
j_call: TRBJ1-3
clone_size: once
cdr3_aa: CASSRDRGYGNTIYF
cdr3_nt: TGCGCCAGCAGCCGGGACAGGGGGTATGGAAACACCATATATTTT

d_call: TRBD2
v_call: TRBV5-1
j_call: TRBJ2-2
clone_size: few
cdr3_aa: CASSMEIAGNDGELFF
cdr3_nt: TGCGCCAGCAGCATGGAGATAGCGGGGAACGACGGGGAGCTGTTTTTT

d_call: TRBD2
v_call: TRBV3-1
j_call: TRBJ2-1
clone_size: -
cdr3_aa: CASSQESSGAAWKQFF
cdr3_nt: TGTGCCAGCAGCCAAGAGTCCAGCGGGGCCGCCTGGAAGCAGTTCTTC

d_call: -
v_call: TRBV7-9
j_call: TRBJ2-7
clone_size: few
cdr3_aa: CASTPPGPYYEQYF
cdr3_nt: TGTGCCAGCACCCCGCCGGGTCCTTACTACGAGCAGTACTTC

d_call: -
v_call: TRBV4-1
j_call: TRBJ2-4
clone_size: many
cdr3_aa: CASSQDRAGAAKNIQYF
cdr3_nt: TGCGCCAGCAGCCAAGATCGCGCCGGAGCGGCCAAAAACATTCAGTACTTC

d_call: TRBD1
v_call: TRBV29-1
j_call: TRBJ1-1
clone_size: few
cdr3_aa: CSVLQGAAHTEAFF
cdr3_nt: TGCAGCGTTTTACAGGGGGCGGCCCACACTGAAGCTTTCTTT